The entry below gives a single T cell receptor beta chain sequence along with its context. This CDR3 spans 17 amino acids. V lost 0 bases to trimming and J lost 0 bases, with 13 bases between them. Looked up from germline, CDR1 is SGHRS and CDR2 is YFSETQ. This entry belongs to a study of blood T cell repertoires in COVID-19. Overall study: Samples came from the United States, Italy and Spain, spanning acute and convalescent COVID-19.

Only in-frame clones appear in the TCRdb table, and some are missing; sequencing was by immunoSEQ multiplex PCR. Counted here are 100,000 or so clones, 65% to 90% occurring once; the ten biggest clones make up 3.8%. The V gene is TRBV5-1, the J gene TRBJ1-3; tentative D call: TRBD1 (6 bases). The material sequenced was peripheral blood. This clonotype was obtained from a man aged 60 to 75 with acute or convalescent COVID-19. The CDR3 coding sequence is TGCGCCAGCAGCTTGGCCGGGGGGGCGAGCTCTGGAAACACCATATATTTT. This sequence encodes CASSLAGGASSGNTIYF. The complete variable domain, with remaining parts taken from reference TRBV5-1 and TRBJ1-3, reads KAGVTQTPRYLIKTRGQQVTLSCSPISGHRSVSWYQQTPGQGLQFLFEYFSETQRNKGNFPGRFSGRQFSNSRSEMNVSTLELGDSALYLCASSLAGGASSGNTIYFGEGSWLTVV.